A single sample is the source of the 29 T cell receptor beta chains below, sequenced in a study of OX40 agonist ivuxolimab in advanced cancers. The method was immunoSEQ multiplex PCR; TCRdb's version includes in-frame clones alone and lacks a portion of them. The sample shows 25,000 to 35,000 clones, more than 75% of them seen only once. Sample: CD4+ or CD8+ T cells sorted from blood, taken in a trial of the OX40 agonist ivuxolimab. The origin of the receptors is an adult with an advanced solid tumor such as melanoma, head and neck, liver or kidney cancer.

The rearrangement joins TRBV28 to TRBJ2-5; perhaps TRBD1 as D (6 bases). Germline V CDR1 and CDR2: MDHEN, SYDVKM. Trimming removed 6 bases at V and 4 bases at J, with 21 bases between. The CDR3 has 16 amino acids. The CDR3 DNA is TGTGCCAGCAGAACATCAGGACAGATCCTCGGAGAGACCCAGTACTTC. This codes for CASRTSGQILGETQYF.

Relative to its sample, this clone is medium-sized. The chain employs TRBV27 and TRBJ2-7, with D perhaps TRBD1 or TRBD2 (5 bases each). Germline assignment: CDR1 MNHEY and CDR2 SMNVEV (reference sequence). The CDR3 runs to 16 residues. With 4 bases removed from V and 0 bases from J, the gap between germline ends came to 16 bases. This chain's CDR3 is CASSSFIGANSYEQYF. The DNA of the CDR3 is TGTGCCAGCAGTTCCTTTATCGGGGCGAACTCCTACGAGCAGTACTTC.

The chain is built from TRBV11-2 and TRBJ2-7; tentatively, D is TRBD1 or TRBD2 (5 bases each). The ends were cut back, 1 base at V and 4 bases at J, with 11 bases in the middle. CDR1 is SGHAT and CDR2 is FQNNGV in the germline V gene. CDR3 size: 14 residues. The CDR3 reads CASSLVATAYEQYF. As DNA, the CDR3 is TGTGCCAGCAGCTTAGTAGCGACAGCTTACGAGCAGTACTTC.

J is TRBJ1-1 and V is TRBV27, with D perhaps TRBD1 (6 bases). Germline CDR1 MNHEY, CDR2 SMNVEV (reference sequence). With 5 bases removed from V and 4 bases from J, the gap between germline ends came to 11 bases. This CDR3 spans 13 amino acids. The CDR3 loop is CASSTGQSTEAFF. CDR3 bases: TGTGCCAGCAGTACTGGACAGAGCACTGAAGCTTTCTTT.

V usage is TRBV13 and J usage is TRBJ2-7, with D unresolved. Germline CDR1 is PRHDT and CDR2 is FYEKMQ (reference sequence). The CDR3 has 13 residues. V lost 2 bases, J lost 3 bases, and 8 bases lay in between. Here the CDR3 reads CASSLRPNYEQYF. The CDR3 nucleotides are TGTGCCAGCAGCTTAAGACCTAACTACGAGCAGTACTTC.

CDR3: CASSIEEVGTEAFF. In DNA, the CDR3 is TGTGCCAGTAGTATAGAAGAAGTGGGCACTGAAGCTTTCTTT. This rearrangement joins TRBV19 to TRBJ1-1, with D uncertain. The CDR3 covers 14 residues. Between the trimmed V and J ends, which lost 0 bases and 4 bases, there was a span of 9 bases. Germline V gives CDR1 LNHDA, CDR2 SQIVND (reference sequence).

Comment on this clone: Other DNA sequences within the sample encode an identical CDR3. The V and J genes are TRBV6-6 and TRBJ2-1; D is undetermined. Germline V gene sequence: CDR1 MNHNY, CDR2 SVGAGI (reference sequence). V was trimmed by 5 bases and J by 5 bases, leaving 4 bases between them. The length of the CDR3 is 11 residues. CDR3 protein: CASSHHNEQFF. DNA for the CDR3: TGTGCCAGCAGTCACCACAATGAGCAGTTCTTC.

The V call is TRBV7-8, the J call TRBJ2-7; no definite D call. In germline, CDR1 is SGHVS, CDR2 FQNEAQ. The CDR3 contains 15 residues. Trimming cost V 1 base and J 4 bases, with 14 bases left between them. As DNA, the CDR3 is TGTGCCAGCAGCTTAGATCAGACAAGCTTTTACGAGCAGTACTTC. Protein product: CASSLDQTSFYEQYF.

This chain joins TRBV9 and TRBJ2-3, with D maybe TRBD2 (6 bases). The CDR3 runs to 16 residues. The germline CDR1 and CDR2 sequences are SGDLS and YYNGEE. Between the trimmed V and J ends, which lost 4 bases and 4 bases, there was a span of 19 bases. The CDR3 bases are TGTGCCAGCAGCACCCGGAGGACGGGGGAACCAGATACGCAGTATTTT. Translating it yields CASSTRRTGEPDTQYF.

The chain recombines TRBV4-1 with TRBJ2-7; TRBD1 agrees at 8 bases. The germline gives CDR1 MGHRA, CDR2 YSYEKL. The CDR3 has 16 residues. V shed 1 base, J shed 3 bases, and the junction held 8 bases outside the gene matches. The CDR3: CASSQVAGQGGYEQYF. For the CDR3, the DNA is TGCGCCAGCAGCCAAGTGGCAGGACAGGGCGGCTACGAGCAGTACTTC.

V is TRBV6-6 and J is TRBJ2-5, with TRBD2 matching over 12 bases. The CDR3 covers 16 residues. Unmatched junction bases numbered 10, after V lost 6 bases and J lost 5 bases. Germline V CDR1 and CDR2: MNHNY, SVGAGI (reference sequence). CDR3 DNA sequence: TGTGCCAGCAGGACGACTAGCGGGAGCTTCTATGAGACCCAGTACTTC. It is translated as CASRTTSGSFYETQYF.

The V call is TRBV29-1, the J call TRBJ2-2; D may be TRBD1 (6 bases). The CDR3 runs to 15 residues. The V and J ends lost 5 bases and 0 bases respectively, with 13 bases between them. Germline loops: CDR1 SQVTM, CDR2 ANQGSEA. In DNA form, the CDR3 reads TGCAGCGTTCATGGGGGCTTTACGAACACCGGGGAGCTGTTTTTT. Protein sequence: CSVHGGFTNTGELFF.

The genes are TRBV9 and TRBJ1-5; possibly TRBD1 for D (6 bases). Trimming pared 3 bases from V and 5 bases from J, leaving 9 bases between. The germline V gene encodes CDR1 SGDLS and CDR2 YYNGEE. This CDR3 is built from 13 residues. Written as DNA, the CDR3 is TGTGCCAGCAGCGCACAGGGCCATCAGCCCCAGCATTTT. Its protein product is CASSAQGHQPQHF.

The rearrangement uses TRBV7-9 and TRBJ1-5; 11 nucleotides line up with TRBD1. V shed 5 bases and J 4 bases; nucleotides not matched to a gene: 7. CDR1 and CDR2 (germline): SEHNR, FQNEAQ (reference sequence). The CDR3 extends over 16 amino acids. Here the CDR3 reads CASSPLRDRGNQPQHF. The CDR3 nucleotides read TGTGCCAGCAGCCCTCTCCGGGACAGGGGGAATCAGCCCCAGCATTTT.

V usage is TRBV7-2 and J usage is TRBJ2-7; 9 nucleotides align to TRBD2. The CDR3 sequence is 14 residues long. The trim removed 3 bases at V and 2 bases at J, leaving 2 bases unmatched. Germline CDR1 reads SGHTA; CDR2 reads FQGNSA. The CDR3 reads CASSLAGGPYEQYF. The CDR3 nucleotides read TGTGCCAGCAGCTTGGCGGGAGGGCCCTACGAGCAGTACTTC.

This chain's CDR3 is CASSLPLFGSEQYF. The CDR3 coding sequence is TGTGCCAGCAGCTTGCCCCTCTTCGGGAGTGAGCAGTACTTC. The V gene is TRBV7-8, the J gene TRBJ2-7; D is possibly TRBD2 (6 bases). This CDR3 comprises 14 residues. Germline V gene sequence: CDR1 SGHVS, CDR2 FQNEAQ. Trimming removed 3 bases from V and 7 bases from J, with 16 bases in between. Drawing the rest from reference TRBV7-8 and TRBJ2-7, the complete variable domain is GAGVSQSPRYKVAKRGQDVALRCDPISGHVSLFWYQQALGQGPEFLTYFQNEAQLDKSGLPSDRFFAERPEGSVSTLKIQRTQQEDSAVYLCASSLPLFGSEQYFGPGTRLTVT.

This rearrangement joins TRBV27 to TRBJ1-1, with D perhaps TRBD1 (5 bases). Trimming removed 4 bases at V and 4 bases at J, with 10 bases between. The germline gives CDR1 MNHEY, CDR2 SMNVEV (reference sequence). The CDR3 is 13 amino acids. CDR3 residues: CASSWGVGTEAFF. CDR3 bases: TGTGCCAGCAGTTGGGGCGTTGGCACTGAAGCTTTCTTT.

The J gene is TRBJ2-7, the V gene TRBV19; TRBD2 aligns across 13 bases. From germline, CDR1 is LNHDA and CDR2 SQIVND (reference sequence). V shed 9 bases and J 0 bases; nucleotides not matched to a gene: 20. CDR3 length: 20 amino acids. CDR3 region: CARSTPGTSGTSPFSYEQYF. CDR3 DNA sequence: TGTGCCAGATCCACACCCGGGACTAGCGGGACAAGCCCCTTCTCCTACGAGCAGTACTTC. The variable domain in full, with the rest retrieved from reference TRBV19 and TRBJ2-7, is DGGITQSPKYLFRKEGQNVTLSCEQNLNHDAMYWYRQDPGQGLRLIYYSQIVNDFQKGDIAEGYSVSREKKESFPLTVTSAQKNPTAFYLCARSTPGTSGTSPFSYEQYFGPGTRLTVT.

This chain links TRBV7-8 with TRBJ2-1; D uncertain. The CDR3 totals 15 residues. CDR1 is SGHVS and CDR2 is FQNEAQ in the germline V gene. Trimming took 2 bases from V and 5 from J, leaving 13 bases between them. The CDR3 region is CASSLLLANNNEQFF. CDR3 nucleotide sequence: TGTGCCAGCAGCTTATTACTCGCCAATAACAATGAGCAGTTCTTC.

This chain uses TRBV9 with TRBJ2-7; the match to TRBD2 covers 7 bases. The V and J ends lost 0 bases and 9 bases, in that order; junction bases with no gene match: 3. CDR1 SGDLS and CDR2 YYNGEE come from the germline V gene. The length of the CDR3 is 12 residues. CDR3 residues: CASSVEGGRQYF. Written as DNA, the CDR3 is TGTGCCAGCAGCGTAGAGGGCGGGAGGCAGTACTTC.

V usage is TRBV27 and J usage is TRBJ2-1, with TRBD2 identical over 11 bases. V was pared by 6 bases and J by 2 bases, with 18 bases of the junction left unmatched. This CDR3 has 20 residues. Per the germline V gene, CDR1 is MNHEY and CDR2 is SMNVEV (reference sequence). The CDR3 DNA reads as TGTGCCAGCAGCCCAAAGGGGACTAGCGGTTACCTAGCCCCCTACAATGAGCAGTTCTTC. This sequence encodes CASSPKGTSGYLAPYNEQFF.

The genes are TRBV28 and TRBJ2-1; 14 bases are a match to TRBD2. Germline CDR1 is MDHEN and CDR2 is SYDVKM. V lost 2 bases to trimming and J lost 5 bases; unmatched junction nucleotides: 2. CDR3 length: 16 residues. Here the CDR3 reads CASSLGTSGSHNEQFF. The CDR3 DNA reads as TGTGCCAGCAGTTTAGGGACTAGCGGGAGCCACAATGAGCAGTTCTTC.

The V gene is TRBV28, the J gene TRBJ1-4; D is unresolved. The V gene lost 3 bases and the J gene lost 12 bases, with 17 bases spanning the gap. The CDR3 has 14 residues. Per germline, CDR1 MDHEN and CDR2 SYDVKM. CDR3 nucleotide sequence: TGTGCCAGCAGTTTCAGCCTGGCGATCTGGGAACTGTTTTTT. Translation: CASSFSLAIWELFF.

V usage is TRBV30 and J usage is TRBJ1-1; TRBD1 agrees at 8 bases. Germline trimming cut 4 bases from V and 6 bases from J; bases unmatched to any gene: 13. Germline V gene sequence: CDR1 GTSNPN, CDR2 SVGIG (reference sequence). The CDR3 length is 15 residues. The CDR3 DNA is TGTGCCTGGACTTTACGGCAGGGGGCCTACTCTGAAGCTTTCTTT. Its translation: CAWTLRQGAYSEAFF.

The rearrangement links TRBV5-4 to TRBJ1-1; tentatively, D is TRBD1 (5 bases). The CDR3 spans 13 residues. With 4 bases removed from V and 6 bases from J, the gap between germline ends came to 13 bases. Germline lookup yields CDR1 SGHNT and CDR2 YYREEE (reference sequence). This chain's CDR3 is CASSPLEGAEAFF. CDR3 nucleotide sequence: TGTGCCAGCAGCCCCCTTGAAGGGGCTGAAGCTTTCTTT.

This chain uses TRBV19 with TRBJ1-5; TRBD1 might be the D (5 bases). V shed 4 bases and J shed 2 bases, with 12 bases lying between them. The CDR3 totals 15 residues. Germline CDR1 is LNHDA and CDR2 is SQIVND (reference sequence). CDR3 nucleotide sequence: TGTGCCAGTAGTAGATGGGGGAAGGGCAATCAGCCCCAGCATTTT. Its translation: CASSRWGKGNQPQHF.

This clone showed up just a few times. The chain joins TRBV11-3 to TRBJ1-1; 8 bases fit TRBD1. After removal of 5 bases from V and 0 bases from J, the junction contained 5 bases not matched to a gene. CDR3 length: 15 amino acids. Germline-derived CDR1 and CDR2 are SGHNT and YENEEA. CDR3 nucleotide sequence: TGTGCCAGCAGCCTAGGGACAGGAATGAACACTGAAGCTTTCTTT. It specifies CASSLGTGMNTEAFF. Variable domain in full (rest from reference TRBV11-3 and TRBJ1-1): EAGVVQSPRYKIIEKKQPVAFWCNPISGHNTLYWYLQNLGQGPELLIRYENEEAVDDSQLPKDRFSAERLKGVDSTLKIQPAELGDSAVYLCASSLGTGMNTEAFFGQGTRLTVV.

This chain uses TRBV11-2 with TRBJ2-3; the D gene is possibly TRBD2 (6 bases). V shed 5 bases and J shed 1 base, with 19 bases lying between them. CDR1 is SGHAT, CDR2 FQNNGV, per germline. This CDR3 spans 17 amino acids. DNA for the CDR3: TGTGCCAGCAGCCCGACGGAGCTAGCGATAGGCACAGATACGCAGTATTTT. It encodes CASSPTELAIGTDTQYF.

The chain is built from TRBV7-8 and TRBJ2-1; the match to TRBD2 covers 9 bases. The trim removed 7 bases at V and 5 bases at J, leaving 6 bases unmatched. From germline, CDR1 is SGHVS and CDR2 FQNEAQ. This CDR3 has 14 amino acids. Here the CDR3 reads CASIFSGSHNEQFF. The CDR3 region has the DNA TGTGCCAGCATCTTTAGCGGGAGCCACAATGAGCAGTTCTTC.